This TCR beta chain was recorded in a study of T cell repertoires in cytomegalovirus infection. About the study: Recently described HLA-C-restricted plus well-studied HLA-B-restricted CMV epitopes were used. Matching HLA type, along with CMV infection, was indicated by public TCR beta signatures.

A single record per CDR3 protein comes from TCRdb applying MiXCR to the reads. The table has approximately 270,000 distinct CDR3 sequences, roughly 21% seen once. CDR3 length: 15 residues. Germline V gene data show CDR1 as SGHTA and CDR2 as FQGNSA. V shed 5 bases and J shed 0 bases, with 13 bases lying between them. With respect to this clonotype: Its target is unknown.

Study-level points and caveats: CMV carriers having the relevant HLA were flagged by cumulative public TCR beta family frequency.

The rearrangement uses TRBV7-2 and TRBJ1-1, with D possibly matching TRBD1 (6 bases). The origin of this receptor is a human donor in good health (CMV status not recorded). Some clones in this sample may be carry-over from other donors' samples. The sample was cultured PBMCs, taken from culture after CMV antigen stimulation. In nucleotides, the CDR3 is TGTGCCAGCAGCACCCCAGGGGTTATGAACACTGAAGCTTTCTTT. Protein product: CASSTPGVMNTEAFF.